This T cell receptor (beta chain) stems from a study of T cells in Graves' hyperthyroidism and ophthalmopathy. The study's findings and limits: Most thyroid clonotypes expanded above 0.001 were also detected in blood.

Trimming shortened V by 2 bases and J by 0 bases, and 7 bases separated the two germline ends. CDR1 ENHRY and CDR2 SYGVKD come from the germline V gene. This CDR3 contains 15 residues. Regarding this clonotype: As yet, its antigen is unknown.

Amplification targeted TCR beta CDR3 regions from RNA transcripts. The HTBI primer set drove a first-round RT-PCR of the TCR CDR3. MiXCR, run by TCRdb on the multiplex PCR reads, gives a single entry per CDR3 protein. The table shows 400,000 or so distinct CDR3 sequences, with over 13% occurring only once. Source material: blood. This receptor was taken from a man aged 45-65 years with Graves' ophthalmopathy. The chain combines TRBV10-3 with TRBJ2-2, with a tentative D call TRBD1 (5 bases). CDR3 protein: CAISEKGTNTGELFF. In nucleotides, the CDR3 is TGTGCCATCAGTGAGAAGGGGACGAACACCGGGGAGCTGTTTTTT.